The rows below give T cell receptor beta chains drawn from one sample of a study of response to subunit inactivated influenza vaccine. MiXCR, applied by TCRdb to the RT-PCR reads, yields one record per CDR3 protein. Here the sample spans about 180,000 distinct CDR3 sequences, around 8.8% being singletons. The source material was non-naive T cells sorted from PBMCs, sampled on the day of vaccination. The receptors stem from a man aged 50-59 years who received an inactivated influenza vaccine. Both conserved end residues are part of each CDR3. Each record gives: D gene, clone size, J gene, V gene, CDR3 protein, CDR3 DNA. D genes are given only for firm matches. Size values are once, few and many counts, or a class for expanded clones, and some rows have none.

>TRBD2|-|TRBJ2-1|TRBV2
CASASGRNFNEQFF
TGTGCCAGCGCTAGCGGGAGGAATTTCAATGAGCAGTTCTTC
>-|-|TRBJ2-1|TRBV12-3/TRBV12-4
CASSWDEPGNNEQFF
TGTGCCAGCAGTTGGGACGAGCCGGGAAACAATGAGCAGTTCTTC
>-|-|TRBJ2-7|TRBV3-1
CASSPGGVRVEQYF
TGTGCCAGCAGTCCGGGCGGAGTGAGGGTGGAGCAGTACTTC
>TRBD1|many|TRBJ2-7|TRBV10-3
CAIRETGTTYEQYF
TGTGCCATCAGGGAGACAGGGACCACCTACGAGCAGTACTTC
>-|few|TRBJ2-5|TRBV24-1
CATSDSQIETQYF
TGTGCCACCAGTGATTCTCAAATTGAGACCCAGTACTTC
>-|-|TRBJ1-1|TRBV27
CASGRMNTEAFF
TGTGCCAGCGGGAGAATGAACACTGAAGCTTTCTTT
>TRBD1|few|TRBJ1-5|TRBV3-1
CASSYGTGNQPQHF
TGTGCCAGCAGCTACGGGACAGGCAATCAGCCCCAGCATTTT
>-|few|TRBJ2-1|TRBV7-6
CASSLARSVEQFF
TGTGCCAGCAGCTTAGCACGTAGTGTCGAGCAGTTCTTC
>-|many|TRBJ2-7|TRBV7-2
CASSLDISYEQYF
TGTGCCAGCAGCTTAGATATCTCCTACGAGCAGTACTTC
>-|many|TRBJ1-1|TRBV28
CASRFSGKMNTEAFF
TGTGCCAGCAGATTTTCGGGCAAAATGAACACTGAAGCTTTCTTT
>-|many|TRBJ1-2|TRBV12-3/TRBV12-4
CASSTAQYGYTF
TGTGCCAGCAGTACTGCCCAGTATGGCTACACCTTC
>TRBD2|-|TRBJ2-4|TRBV7-8
CASSRRTSGGNIQYF
TGTGCCAGCAGCCGTCGGACTAGCGGGGGAAACATTCAGTACTTC
>TRBD2|-|TRBJ2-5|TRBV5-4
CASSPVGGETQYF
TGTGCCAGCAGCCCCGTGGGGGGGGAGACCCAGTACTTC
>-|few|TRBJ2-3|TRBV3-1
CASSQDRRRATDTQYF
TGTGCCAGCAGCCAAGATCGAAGGCGGGCCACAGATACGCAGTATTTT
>TRBD1|few|TRBJ2-2|TRBV5-6
CASSSDRGLTGELFF
TGTGCCAGCAGCTCCGACAGGGGGCTCACCGGGGAGCTGTTTTTT
>-|-|TRBJ1-4|TRBV7-9
CASSLAGPSGEKLFF
TGTGCCAGCAGCTTAGCTGGCCCCTCGGGGGAAAAACTGTTTTTT
>-|few|TRBJ2-1|TRBV7-9
CASSLLWASGYNEQFF
TGTGCCAGCAGCTTACTATGGGCCTCGGGCTACAATGAGCAGTTCTTC
>TRBD2|few|TRBJ2-1|TRBV20-1
CSARDSRLAQYNEQFF
TGCAGTGCTAGAGATAGCCGACTAGCGCAATACAATGAGCAGTTCTTC
>TRBD1|-|TRBJ2-3|TRBV3-1
CASSQDRGTRNTQYF
TGTGCCAGCAGCCAGGACAGGGGAACTCGAAATACGCAGTATTTT
>-|-|TRBJ2-4|TRBV7-2
CARSHPAGTAKNIQYF
TGTGCCAGAAGCCACCCAGCCGGGACAGCCAAAAACATTCAGTACTTC
>TRBD1|many|TRBJ1-5|TRBV11-2
CASGTGGGHQPQHF
TGTGCCAGCGGAACAGGGGGAGGCCATCAGCCCCAGCATTTT
>TRBD2|few|TRBJ2-1|TRBV2
CASKRVLAGFYNEQFF
TGTGCCAGCAAACGGGTTCTAGCGGGGTTTTACAATGAGCAGTTCTTC
>TRBD2|many|TRBJ2-1|TRBV12-3/TRBV12-4
CASRSPNLTSGGAGNNEQFF
TGTGCCAGCAGGTCCCCCAACCTGACTAGCGGGGGGGCCGGTAACAATGAGCAGTTCTTC
>-|-|TRBJ2-3|TRBV14
CAGDTQYF
TGTGCCGGAGATACGCAGTATTTT
>TRBD1|few|TRBJ2-7|TRBV2
CASRLRTGGYEQYF
TGTGCCAGCAGACTCAGGACAGGGGGCTACGAGCAGTACTTC
>-|few|TRBJ1-4|TRBV5-1
CASSLGTQNEKLFF
TGCGCCAGCAGCTTAGGAACACAGAATGAAAAACTGTTTTTT
>TRBD1|many|TRBJ1-1|TRBV11-2
CASSLSRGRGNTEAFF
TGTGCCAGCAGCTTAAGCAGGGGGCGAGGGAACACTGAAGCTTTCTTT
>-|-|TRBJ2-7|TRBV5-6
CASSHRQLGSYEQYF
TGTGCCAGCAGCCATAGACAGTTGGGCTCCTACGAGCAGTACTTC
>TRBD1|-|TRBJ2-7|TRBV28
CASGGTGEAYEQYF
TGTGCCAGCGGGGGGACAGGGGAGGCGTACGAGCAGTACTTC